A selection of T cell receptor beta chains follows, all from one sample in a study of CD8 T cells in ankylosing spondylitis. Using its own MiXCR run on the 5' RACE reads, TCRdb lists one record per CDR3 protein. The sample has around 94,000 distinct CDR3 sequences; about 9% are singletons. Sample: blood, either unsorted or a sorted T cell fraction (not recorded which). The receptors here all came from a male donor with ankylosing spondylitis. The CDR3 runs from the conserved cysteine through the conserved F or W. A D gene is named only where the DNA matches it firmly. The size of a clone is reported for some rows only, either as once, few or many, or as a class for expanded clones.

j_call	clone_size	d_call	v_call	cdr3_aa	cdr3_nt
TRBJ2-1	many	TRBD2	TRBV6-2/TRBV6-3	CASSKILAGAYNEQFF	TGTGCCAGCAGTAAAATCCTAGCGGGAGCCTACAATGAGCAGTTCTTC
TRBJ1-5	many	.	TRBV19	CASSRSRDSNQPQHF	TGTGCCAGTAGTCGGTCCAGGGATAGCAATCAGCCCCAGCATTTT
TRBJ2-1	.	TRBD2	TRBV27	CASRRLAGYDEQFF	TGTGCCAGCAGGAGACTAGCGGGTTACGATGAGCAGTTCTTC
TRBJ2-4	many	.	TRBV13	CASSLGRPVAKNIQYF	TGTGCCAGCAGCTTAGGTAGACCTGTAGCCAAAAACATTCAGTACTTC
TRBJ2-3	many	TRBD2	TRBV3-1	CASSQYAGGSDTQYF	TGTGCCAGCAGCCAATACGCGGGAGGGTCAGATACGCAGTATTTT
TRBJ1-4	many	.	TRBV6-1	CASSGPLGGEKLFF	TGTGCCAGCAGTGGCCCTCTCGGGGGTGAAAAACTGTTTTTT
TRBJ2-7	.	.	TRBV20-1	CSARDSGTGIYEQYF	TGCAGTGCTAGAGATAGTGGGACGGGGATCTACGAGCAGTACTTC
TRBJ2-3	many	.	TRBV4-1	CASSQGGGLPSTQYF	TGCGCCAGCAGCCAAGGTGGGGGACTGCCGTCTACGCAGTATTTT
TRBJ2-2	few	TRBD1	TRBV10-2	CASSERQGAAGELFF	TGCGCCAGCAGTGAACGACAGGGGGCCGCCGGGGAGCTGTTTTTT
TRBJ2-3	few	TRBD2	TRBV5-1	CASSVAGIQQYF	TGCGCCAGCAGCGTAGCGGGGATACAGCAGTATTTT
TRBJ1-2	.	.	TRBV7-2	CASSLLGGAWGYTF	TGTGCCAGCAGCTTACTCGGGGGGGCGTGGGGCTACACCTTC
TRBJ2-3	many	.	TRBV10-2	CASSAGIASADTQYF	TGCGCCAGCAGTGCGGGCATCGCGTCGGCAGATACGCAGTATTTT
TRBJ2-7	many	.	TRBV20-1	CSASDRPLSEQYF	TGCAGTGCTAGCGACAGGCCCCTGTCAGAGCAGTACTTC
TRBJ2-5	.	.	TRBV5-5	CASSPTQETQYF	TGTGCCAGCAGCCCCACCCAAGAGACCCAGTACTTC
TRBJ1-1	many	.	TRBV12-3/TRBV12-4	CATTEYGVGSTEAFF	TGTGCCACCACGGAATATGGGGTGGGGAGCACTGAAGCTTTCTTT
TRBJ1-5	.	.	TRBV9	CASSEGGNSNQPQHF	TGTGCCAGCAGCGAAGGAGGGAATAGCAATCAGCCCCAGCATTTT
TRBJ1-1	few	.	TRBV20-1	CSARDLGTFF	TGCAGTGCTAGAGATCTCGGAACTTTCTTT
TRBJ2-1	many	TRBD2	TRBV7-8	CASSLLLAGDGLNEQFF	TGTGCCAGCAGCTTATTATTAGCGGGAGATGGCCTAAATGAGCAGTTCTTC
TRBJ2-5	many	TRBD1	TRBV19	CASSSTGIQETQYF	TGTGCCAGTAGTTCGACAGGGATTCAAGAGACCCAGTACTTC
TRBJ2-1	many	TRBD2	TRBV27	CASSSGGVSYNEQFF	TGTGCCAGCAGTTCCGGGGGGGTCTCCTACAATGAGCAGTTCTTC
TRBJ1-1	many	.	TRBV12-3/TRBV12-4	CASNEGTEAFF	TGTGCCAGCAATGAGGGCACTGAAGCTTTCTTT
TRBJ2-5	many	TRBD1	TRBV14	CASRPTGEETQYF	TGTGCCAGCAGGCCTACAGGGGAGGAGACCCAGTACTTC
TRBJ2-1	few	.	TRBV6-1	CASSGRGYNEQFF	TGTGCCAGCAGCGGACGGGGGTACAATGAGCAGTTCTTC
TRBJ2-1	many	.	TRBV7-9	CASSLGQLNEQFF	TGTGCCAGCAGCTTAGGACAGCTCAATGAGCAGTTCTTC
TRBJ2-7	many	.	TRBV27	CASSLWGYEQYF	TGTGCCAGCAGTTTATGGGGCTACGAGCAGTACTTC
TRBJ2-7	many	.	TRBV7-9	CASSLEAGPYEQYF	TGTGCCAGCAGCTTAGAGGCGGGGCCTTACGAGCAGTACTTC
TRBJ2-7	few	.	TRBV7-9	CASSLGHGYEQYF	TGTGCCAGCAGCTTAGGACACGGCTACGAGCAGTACTTC
TRBJ2-1	.	TRBD2	TRBV6-1	CASSEGLVVGDEQFF	TGTGCCAGCAGTGAGGGACTAGTAGTAGGAGATGAGCAGTTCTTC